These T cell receptor beta chains were read from a single sample in a study of blood T cell repertoires in COVID-19. Sequencing was performed with immunoSEQ multiplex PCR; in TCRdb, only in-frame clones are kept and a portion is missing. The sample has 270,000 or so clones; roughly 85% are singletons. The sequenced material came from peripheral blood. These receptors were collected from a human donor in a cohort sampled during active COVID-19. CDR3s include the opening cysteine and the closing phenylalanine or tryptophan. The order of the fields is J gene, V gene, clone size, D gene, CDR3 DNA, CDR3 protein. D genes are given only for firm matches. Clone size is not always given. Where it is, it says once, few, many or a class for expanded clones.

TRBJ1-2	TRBV11-2	.	.	TGTGCCAGCAGGGTTTCAGGCAACTATGGCTACACCTTC	CASRVSGNYGYTF
TRBJ2-7	TRBV28	.	TRBD2	TGTGCCAGCAGTTCAGCGGGATTGAACGAGCAGTACTTC	CASSSAGLNEQYF
TRBJ1-4	TRBV28	.	.	TGTGCCAGCTCCCAAAGCGGGTCCTCAACTAATGAAAAACTGTTTTTT	CASSQSGSSTNEKLFF
TRBJ1-1	TRBV6-2/TRBV6-3	.	.	TGTGCCAGCAGTCTCGGGTCTGAAGCTTTCTTT	CASSLGSEAFF
TRBJ2-7	TRBV6-6	few	TRBD1	TGTGCCAGCAAAACAGGGGCACACGAGCAGTACTTC	CASKTGAHEQYF
TRBJ2-1	TRBV24-1	.	TRBD1	TGTGCCACCAGTGATTCGGGCACACCGGGACAGGGACTATACAATGAGCAGTTCTTC	CATSDSGTPGQGLYNEQFF
TRBJ1-3	TRBV29-1	.	.	TGCAGCGCAGATCGGGGGGGAAACACCATATATTTT	CSADRGGNTIYF
TRBJ2-2	TRBV10-1	.	.	TGCGCCAGCAGCGCTGGATGGGGGCTAAACACCGGGGAGCTGTTTTTT	CASSAGWGLNTGELFF
TRBJ2-1	TRBV11-2	.	TRBD2	TGTGCCAGCAGCTTACCCCCCACTAGCGGGAGTATCAATGAGCAGTTCTTC	CASSLPPTSGSINEQFF
TRBJ1-2	TRBV27	.	.	TGTGCCAGCAGAATCGGCCAGGGTGGCTACACCTTC	CASRIGQGGYTF
TRBJ2-1	TRBV7-2	few	.	TGTGCCAGCAGCCCCCTCGGCGGGAAAGGGTACAATGAGCAGTTCTTC	CASSPLGGKGYNEQFF
TRBJ1-1	TRBV27	.	TRBD1	TGTGCCAGCAGTGAACAGGGGGCGAGGACTGAAGCTTTCTTT	CASSEQGARTEAFF
TRBJ2-5	TRBV19	.	.	TGTGCCAGTAGTGGACAGCAAAAGGGGGCCCAGTACTTC	CASSGQQKGAQYF
TRBJ2-3	TRBV5-1	.	TRBD2	TGCGCCAGCAGCTGGACTAGCGGGAGGGCAGATACGCAGTATTTT	CASSWTSGRADTQYF
TRBJ2-2	TRBV9	.	TRBD2	TGTGCCAGCAGTACTAGCGGGAGTTCTTTGAACACCGGGGAGCTGTTTTTT	CASSTSGSSLNTGELFF
TRBJ1-2	TRBV30	.	.	TGTGCCTGGAGTTGGGGGGATGGCTACACCTTC	CAWSWGDGYTF
TRBJ2-7	TRBV6-6	.	.	TGTGCCAGCAGTTATGGAGCACCCTCCTACGAGCAGTACTTC	CASSYGAPSYEQYF
TRBJ2-1	TRBV4-2	few	TRBD2	TGTGCCAGCAGCCAAGGAGACAGCGGGATCTACAATGAGCAGTTCTTC	CASSQGDSGIYNEQFF
TRBJ2-7	TRBV11-1	once	TRBD1	TGTGCCAGCAGCCGGAACACAGGGGGATACTACGAGCAGTACTTC	CASSRNTGGYYEQYF
TRBJ2-7	TRBV13	.	TRBD1	TGTGCCAGCAGCTCAGATGTGGGACAGGGGGTGTCCGAGCAGTACTTC	CASSSDVGQGVSEQYF
TRBJ2-7	TRBV24-1	.	TRBD2	TGTGCCACCAGGGGAACCGGGACTATCCTATTACGGGAGCAGTACTTC	CATRGTGTILLREQYF
TRBJ2-7	TRBV25-1	.	.	TGTGCCAGCAGTCCGGGACACTTCTACGAGCAGTACTTC	CASSPGHFYEQYF
TRBJ2-6	TRBV5-8	.	TRBD1	TGTGCCAGCGGACAGGGGATAAGCTCTGGGGCCAACGTCCTGACTTTC	CASGQGISSGANVLTF
TRBJ2-7	TRBV19	.	TRBD1	TGTGCCAGTAGTGCTGACAGGGGCTACGAGCAGTACTTC	CASSADRGYEQYF
TRBJ2-4	TRBV25-1	few	TRBD2	TGTGCCAGCAGTGAAGGCGGGGGAGAAAAAAACATTCAGTACTTC	CASSEGGGEKNIQYF
TRBJ2-7	TRBV27	.	.	TGTGCCAGCAGTTTACTCGGACAGAACTCCTACGAGCAGTACTTC	CASSLLGQNSYEQYF
TRBJ1-1	TRBV5-4	.	.	TGTGCCAGCAGCTCTTCAGGGGCGATTGACACTGAAGCTTTCTTT	CASSSSGAIDTEAFF
TRBJ1-2	TRBV5-8	once	.	TGTGCCAGCAGCTTGGGGGCCAACAATGGCTACACCTTC	CASSLGANNGYTF
TRBJ1-1	TRBV5-1	.	.	TGCGCCAGCAGCTTGGTGGCAGGGTTGAACACTGAAGCTTTCTTT	CASSLVAGLNTEAFF
TRBJ2-1	TRBV7-2	.	.	TGTGCCAGCAGCCGTTACAGCTCCTACAATGAGCAGTTCTTC	CASSRYSSYNEQFF
TRBJ2-7	TRBV3-1/TRBV3-2	.	TRBD2	TGTGCCAGCAGCCAGACAAGACTAGCGGGAGGTAGCGAGCAGTACTTC	CASSQTRLAGGSEQYF